The 3 T cell receptor beta chains in this list originate from one sample, sequenced in a study of graft-versus-host responses after intestinal transplantation. These receptors have no identified antigens. Sequenced by immunoSEQ multiplex PCR; TCRdb stores in-frame clones only, minus some. The top ten hold around 0.49% of the sample, which has some 95,000 clones, 91% seen once. The sample was unstimulated CD8+ T cells sorted from spleen or lymph node cells, taken before intestinal transplant. Receptors originate from a human donor who received an intestinal transplant.

The chain combines TRBV11-2 with TRBJ1-4; tentative D call: TRBD1 (5 bases). Trimming pared 6 bases from V and 0 bases from J, leaving 11 bases between. The CDR3 spans 15 residues. Germline values: CDR1 SGHAT, CDR2 FQNNGV. CDR3 loop: CASRGGAATNEKLFF. DNA for the CDR3: TGTGCCAGCAGGGGGGGAGCTGCAACTAATGAAAAACTGTTTTTT.

CDR3 region: CASSLLQGPGANVLTF. CDR3 DNA sequence: TGTGCCAGCAGTTTGCTCCAGGGGCCTGGGGCCAACGTCCTGACTTTC. This sequence joins TRBV28 and TRBJ2-6; D may be TRBD1 (6 bases). CDR3 size: 16 residues. Germline loops: CDR1 MDHEN, CDR2 SYDVKM. V dropped 3 bases and J dropped 2 bases, with 11 bases sitting between them.

The chain combines TRBV30 with TRBJ2-7; perhaps TRBD1 as D (6 bases). This CDR3 is 17 amino acids long. V lost 0 bases to trimming and J lost 0 bases, with 18 bases between them. Germline V gene sequence: CDR1 GTSNPN, CDR2 SVGIG (reference sequence). This CDR3 reads CAWSVPPGQTLSYEQYF. The CDR3 bases are TGTGCCTGGAGTGTACCCCCCGGACAGACCCTCTCCTACGAGCAGTACTTC.